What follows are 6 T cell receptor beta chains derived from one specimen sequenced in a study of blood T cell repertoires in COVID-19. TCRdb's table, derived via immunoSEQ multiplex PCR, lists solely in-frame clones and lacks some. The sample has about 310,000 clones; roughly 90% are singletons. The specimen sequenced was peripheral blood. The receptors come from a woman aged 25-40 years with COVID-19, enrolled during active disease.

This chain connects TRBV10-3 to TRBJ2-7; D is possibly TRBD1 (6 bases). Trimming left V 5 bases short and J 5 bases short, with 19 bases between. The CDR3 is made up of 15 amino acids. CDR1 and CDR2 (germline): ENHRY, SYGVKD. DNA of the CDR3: TGTGCCATCAGTAAAGTACAGGGCCAGGGGAACGAGCAGTACTTC. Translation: CAISKVQGQGNEQYF.

This CDR3 reads CASTPGLPNTGELFF. The CDR3 DNA reads as TGTGCCAGCACTCCGGGACTCCCGAACACCGGGGAGCTGTTTTTT. V and J are TRBV6-5 and TRBJ2-2; weak D call: TRBD2 (6 bases). Germline-derived CDR1 and CDR2 are MNHEY and SVGAGI. The V end was cut by 7 bases, the J end by 0 bases, with 12 bases between. The CDR3 has 15 residues.

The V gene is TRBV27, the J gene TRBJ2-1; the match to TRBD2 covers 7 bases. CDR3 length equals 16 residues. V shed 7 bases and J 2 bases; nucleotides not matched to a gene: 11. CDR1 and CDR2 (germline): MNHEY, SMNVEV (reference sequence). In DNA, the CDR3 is TGTGCCAGCACCCGAGAGGGAGGGCCCCCCTACAATGAGCAGTTCTTC. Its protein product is CASTREGGPPYNEQFF.

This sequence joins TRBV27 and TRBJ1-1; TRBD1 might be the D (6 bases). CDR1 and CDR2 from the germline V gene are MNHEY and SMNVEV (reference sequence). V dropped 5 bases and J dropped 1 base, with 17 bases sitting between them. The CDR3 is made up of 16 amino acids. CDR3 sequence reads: CASSPYRTVTNTEAFF. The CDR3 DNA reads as TGTGCCAGCAGTCCCTACCGGACAGTAACGAACACTGAAGCTTTCTTT.

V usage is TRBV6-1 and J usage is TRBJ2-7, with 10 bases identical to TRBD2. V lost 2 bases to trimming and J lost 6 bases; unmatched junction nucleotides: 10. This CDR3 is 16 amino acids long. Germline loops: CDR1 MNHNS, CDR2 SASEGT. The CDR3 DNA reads TGTGCCAGCAGTGAAATCGAGATAGCGGGAGGTTCCGAGCAGTACTTC. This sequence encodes CASSEIEIAGGSEQYF.

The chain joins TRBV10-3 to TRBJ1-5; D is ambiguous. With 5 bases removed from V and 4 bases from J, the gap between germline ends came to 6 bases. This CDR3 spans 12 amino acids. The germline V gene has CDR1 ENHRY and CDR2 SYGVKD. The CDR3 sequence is CAISPPNQPQHF. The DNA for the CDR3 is TGTGCCATCAGTCCCCCGAATCAGCCCCAGCATTTT.